This entry is about one T cell receptor (beta chain). Its antigen target is currently unknown. One base away there is no much larger clone; base qualities are not given. The sample comes from a study of T-cell memory formation after mild COVID-19 (dated by TCRdb to the early 2020s). As for the study more broadly: Most TCR sequence clusters were specific to one of the two donors. In a couple of donors, T-cell clones that expanded and contracted after mild COVID-19 were tracked by sequencing TCRalpha and TCRbeta repertoires over time. The cohort comprised two young, previously healthy adult volunteers, one female and one male. The paper as a whole reports these results and caveats: The study covered only a couple of mild cases, and larger cohorts including severe cases with pre-infection samples were considered necessary. Balanced CD4/CD8 phenotypes were observed for clones contracting from day 15 to 85, whereas a bias towards CD4+ was observed for a second wave of clones expanding from day 15 to 37. The detection of some responding clones in pre-infection memory suggests that pre-existing cross-reactive memory T cells joined the SARS-CoV-2 response. SARS-CoV-2 specificity was not confirmed for the second-wave clones peaking on day 37. Contracting CD4+ clones appeared mostly in the CM and EM memory subsets, whereas CD8+ clones were enriched in EMRA.

PBMCs were isolated by Ficoll-Paque density gradient centrifugation. The sequencer listed for this sample is Illumina NovaSeq 6000. TCRalpha and TCRbeta cDNA libraries were built by 5'RACE with constant-segment primers, adding sample barcodes and unique molecular identifiers. Trizol reagent was used to extract RNA from every sample. The libraries were amplified in two PCR steps, and the second step added a second sample barcode and Illumina TruSeq adapters. Libraries were sequenced on an Illumina NovaSeq with 2 x 150 bp paired-end reads. On the study's bioinformatics: Demultiplexing of reads and collapsing into UMI-guided consensus sequences were performed with migec v1.2.7. Using mixcr v2.1.11, UMI consensuses were aligned to TRA and TRB V and J templates and then assembled into clonotypes. A clonotype was counted as expanded or contracted only if both edgeR and NoisET called the change significant, with noise models trained on biological replicates. For edgeR calls, a false discovery rate-adjusted p below 0.01 and a log2 fold-change threshold of 1 were applied. As an exploratory analysis of dynamics, max-normalized trajectories of the 1000 most abundant clonotypes were examined with PCA combined with hierarchical clustering. The CD4 or CD8 phenotype of responding clones was assigned using the separately sequenced CD4+ and CD8+ repertoires. TCRdb itself trimmed the public reads at Q25 with fastp, ran MiXCR and retained productive beta chains. Rows merge per CDR3 protein into single entries with the most common DNA and genes. The V and J calls were determined by TCRdb, not by the authors. The sample records hundreds of thousands of distinct CDR3 sequences, roughly 25% of which are singletons. The top ten hold under 15% of the sample.

The CDR3 contains 15 residues, cysteine and phenylalanine counted. CDR3 DNA only is kept here, 45 bases in frame from base 1. At the junction V is shortened by 0 bases and J by 5 bases; bases outside the gene matches: 6. Looking up the germline V gene yields CDR1 SGHRS and CDR2 YFSETQ. The chain uses TRBV5-1 and TRBJ2-5; 8 middle bases align to TRBD1. Sequencing was carried out using PBMCs or a T cell subset sorted from them (not recorded which). The TCR comes from an adult woman who had mild COVID-19 (a few samples of this study predate the infection). The sample titles of this study are shuffled in the database, so cell type and time point are left out; the donor was told from shared clones. The CDR3 corresponds to CASSLADRALETQYF. In nucleotides, the sequence is TGCGCCAGCAGCTTGGCGGACAGGGCGTTGGAGACCCAGTACTTC.